The 3 T cell receptor beta chains listed next were all sequenced from one sample in a study of beta chain features in type 1 diabetes. Expressed TCRB transcripts were sequenced, since all the RNA that had been isolated was reverse transcribed. TCRdb's table, derived via immunoSEQ multiplex PCR, lists solely in-frame clones and lacks some. This table has under 300,000 clones, about 30% appearing once. The specimen was central memory CD4+ T cells from blood. The receptors derive from a man aged 30-40 years in good health.

This rearrangement joins TRBV6-5 to TRBJ1-2, with D maybe TRBD1 (6 bases). Trimming cost V 6 bases and J 2 bases, with 10 bases left between them. The CDR3 contains 13 residues. The V gene's germline CDR1 is MNHEY and CDR2 SVGAGI. The CDR3 DNA reads as TGTGCCAGCAGACAAACAGGGAACTATGGCTACACCTTC. Residues: CASRQTGNYGYTF.

This clone occurred a few times. The chain combines TRBV7-9 with TRBJ2-1; TRBD1 might be the D (5 bases). V lost 0 bases and J 4 bases, leaving 7 bases between the germline ends. The CDR3 is 14 residues long. From germline, CDR1 is SEHNR and CDR2 FQNEAQ (reference sequence). The CDR3 is CASSLARGYNEQFF. CDR3 bases: TGTGCCAGCAGCTTAGCTAGGGGATACAATGAGCAGTTCTTC. The whole variable domain, filled in from reference TRBV7-9 and TRBJ2-1, reads DTGVSQNPRHKITKRGQNVTFRCDPISEHNRLYWYRQTLGQGPEFLTYFQNEAQLEKSRLLSDRFSAERPKGSFSTLEIQRTEQGDSAMYLCASSLARGYNEQFFGPGTRLTVL.

V and J are TRBV5-6 and TRBJ2-3, with TRBD1 as a possible D gene (5 bases). There are 14 residues in the CDR3. Germline CDR1 SGHDT, CDR2 YYEEEE. The V end lost 0 bases, the J end lost 2 bases, and 7 bases lay between the germline ends. The CDR3: CASSLGRATDTQYF. CDR3 nucleotides: TGTGCCAGCAGCTTGGGCAGGGCCACAGATACGCAGTATTTT.